These 26 T cell receptor beta chains were all obtained from the same sample, sequenced in a study of T cells in localized non-small cell lung cancer. The table came from immunoSEQ multiplex PCR; TCRdb's copy has only in-frame clones and leaves some out. Of about 6,300 clones in the sample, less than 45% were seen once. Material: lung tumor tissue, obtained before any cancer treatment. The receptors were sampled from a woman aged 35-75 years with stage II squamous cell lung carcinoma.

This chain joins TRBV5-1 and TRBJ2-2, with 8 bases fitting TRBD2. The germline V gene has CDR1 SGHRS and CDR2 YFSETQ. This CDR3 is built from 15 residues. The J segment lost 4 bases and the V segment lost 1 base, leaving 3 bases of the junction unmatched. The CDR3 DNA is TGCGCCAGCAGCTTGCCGGGAGGGTTCACCGGGGAGCTGTTTTTT. As protein: CASSLPGGFTGELFF.

This rearrangement joins TRBV19 to TRBJ1-1, with 8 bases that match TRBD1. This CDR3 has 12 amino acids. CDR1 LNHDA and CDR2 SQIVND come from the germline V gene (reference sequence). Trimming took 5 bases from V and 8 from J; bases not matched to a gene: 4. The CDR3 DNA follows: TGTGCCAGTAGTGGACAGGGTGGGGAAGCTTTCTTT. This translates into CASSGQGGEAFF.

In this sample, this clone is medium-sized. The rearrangement joins TRBV6-8 to TRBJ2-2; 8 bases agree with TRBD2. CDR1 and CDR2 (germline): MNHGY, SAAAGT. V was clipped by 8 bases and J by 6 bases; unmatched bases: 8. The CDR3 length is 14 residues. The CDR3 DNA reads as TGTGCCAGCCTATCCACTAGCGGCTCCGGGGAGCTGTTTTTT. Translation gives CASLSTSGSGELFF.

The genes are TRBV6-8 and TRBJ2-7; tentatively, D is TRBD1 (6 bases). Germline V gives CDR1 MNHGY, CDR2 SAAAGT. V lost 10 bases, J lost 2 bases, and 15 bases lay in between. This CDR3 contains 13 residues. The CDR3 region is CAIKGRGAYEQYF. The CDR3, as DNA: TGTGCCATCAAAGGCAGGGGAGCCTACGAGCAGTACTTC.

V is TRBV25-1 and J is TRBJ1-1, with D tentatively TRBD1 (6 bases). The CDR3 is made up of 14 amino acids. Germline V gene data show CDR1 as MGHDK and CDR2 as SYGVNS. V was shortened by 9 bases and J by 0 bases, with 14 bases between the two germline ends. CDR3 sequence (DNA): TGTGCCAGTTCTGACGACAGGATGAACACTGAAGCTTTCTTT. It is translated as CASSDDRMNTEAFF. Together with reference TRBV25-1 and TRBJ1-1, the CDR3 gives the full variable domain: EADIYQTPRYLVIGTGKKITLECSQTMGHDKMYWYQQDPGMELHLIHYSYGVNSTEKGDLSSESTVSRIRTEHFPLTLESARPSHTSQYLCASSDDRMNTEAFFGQGTRLTVV.

This clone was observed a few times. The gene calls are TRBV9 and TRBJ1-3; D call uncertain. The CDR3 runs 13 residues. Germline lookup yields CDR1 SGDLS and CDR2 YYNGEE. V gave up 0 bases and J gave up 4 bases, with 5 bases separating them. CDR3 nucleotide sequence: TGTGCCAGCAGCGTAGAAACAGGAAACACCATATATTTT. Its translation: CASSVETGNTIYF.

The chain has TRBV19 and TRBJ1-1; D remains ambiguous. CDR1 LNHDA and CDR2 SQIVND come from the germline V gene (reference sequence). This CDR3 is built from 13 residues. V lost 2 bases, J lost 1 base, and 5 bases lay in between. The CDR3: CASSIKGNTEAFF. For the CDR3, the DNA is TGTGCCAGTAGTATAAAGGGGAACACTGAAGCTTTCTTT. The complete variable domain, with remaining parts taken from reference TRBV19 and TRBJ1-1, reads DGGITQSPKYLFRKEGQNVTLSCEQNLNHDAMYWYRQDPGQGLRLIYYSQIVNDFQKGDIAEGYSVSREKKESFPLTVTSAQKNPTAFYLCASSIKGNTEAFFGQGTRLTVV.

This clone was seen only a few times. The rearrangement links TRBV9 to TRBJ2-1; TRBD2 might be the D (6 bases). This CDR3 has 14 amino acids. The ends were cut back, 5 bases at V and 7 bases at J, with 16 bases in the middle. CDR1 and CDR2 (germline): SGDLS, YYNGEE. The DNA for the CDR3 is TGTGCCAGCAGTTTATTGGTAGCGGAAAATGAGCAGTTCTTC. It yields the protein CASSLLVAENEQFF.

This chain connects TRBV11-3 to TRBJ2-1; 7 bases fit TRBD1. This CDR3 has 15 amino acids. V shed 5 bases and J 6 bases; nucleotides not matched to a gene: 10. CDR1 is SGHNT and CDR2 is YENEEA in the germline V gene. CDR3 sequence reads: CASSLGQAGVNEQFF. In DNA form, the CDR3 reads TGTGCCAGCAGCCTCGGACAGGCAGGGGTCAATGAGCAGTTCTTC.

The chain uses TRBV6-8 and TRBJ1-2, with 8 bases lining up with TRBD1. CDR1 MNHGY and CDR2 SAAAGT come from the germline V gene. CDR3 length equals 15 residues. Trimming took 6 bases from V and 0 from J; bases not matched to a gene: 6. The CDR3 loop reads CASSPRTGTNYGYTF. For the CDR3, the DNA is TGTGCCAGCAGCCCTCGGACAGGGACTAACTATGGCTACACCTTC.

V usage is TRBV14 and J usage is TRBJ2-7; 9 bases line up with TRBD2. The germline V gene encodes CDR1 SGHDN and CDR2 FVKESK. CDR3 length: 11 residues. V dropped 8 bases and J dropped 4; count of bases not matched to a gene: 0. The CDR3 is CASAGGYEQYF. CDR3 in DNA: TGTGCCAGCGCGGGGGGGTACGAGCAGTACTTC. Complete variable domain (other parts from reference TRBV14 and TRBJ2-7): EAGVTQFPSHSVIEKGQTVTLRCDPISGHDNLYWYRRVMGKEIKFLLHFVKESKQDESGMPNNRFLAERTGGTYSTLKVQPAELEDSGVYFCASAGGYEQYFGPGTRLTVT.

The V call is TRBV6-8, the J call TRBJ1-5; the D is unclear. CDR1 is MNHGY and CDR2 is SAAAGT in the germline V gene. Trimming cost V 10 bases and J 0 bases, with 16 bases left between them. This CDR3 is 15 amino acids long. The CDR3 DNA sequence: TGTGCCACCCGACTCGTACCTTTTAGCAATCAGCCCCAGCATTTT. This encodes CATRLVPFSNQPQHF.

This chain uses TRBV12-5 with TRBJ2-5; perhaps TRBD2 as D (6 bases). CDR3 size: 14 residues. CDR1 is LGHNT and CDR2 is FRNRAP in the germline V gene. V gave up 9 bases and J gave up 2 bases, with 16 bases separating them. CDR3 in amino acids: CASAPGEDQETQYF. In nucleotides, the CDR3 is TGTGCTAGCGCCCCGGGGGAAGATCAAGAGACCCAGTACTTC.

The chain combines TRBV16 with TRBJ1-2, with D maybe TRBD1 (6 bases). The CDR3 is 13 amino acids. Germline V gene lookup returns CDR1 KGHSY and CDR2 FQNENV. Trimming left V 4 bases short and J 8 bases short, with 14 bases between. CDR3 sequence reads: CASSPWGGRGYTF. The CDR3 region has the DNA TGTGCCAGCAGCCCCTGGGGGGGGCGAGGCTACACCTTC.

This rearrangement joins TRBV9 to TRBJ1-3; D unclear. The V end lost 5 bases, the J end lost 8 bases, and 11 bases lay between the germline ends. Germline V CDR1 and CDR2: SGDLS, YYNGEE. CDR3 size: 12 residues. As DNA, the CDR3 is TGTGCCAGCAGAGGGTGGGAGTACACCATATATTTT. It yields the protein CASRGWEYTIYF. Full variable domain (missing parts from reference TRBV9 and TRBJ1-3): DSGVTQTPKHLITATGQRVTLRCSPRSGDLSVYWYQQSLDQGLQFLIQYYNGEERAKGNILERFSAQQFPDLHSELNLSSLELGDSALYFCASRGWEYTIYFGEGSWLTVV.

This chain connects TRBV18 to TRBJ1-2; unclear D gene. The V and J ends lost 3 bases and 5 bases respectively, with 7 bases between them. This CDR3 region has 12 residues. Germline V gene lookup returns CDR1 KGHSH and CDR2 LQKENI. DNA of the CDR3: TGTGCCAGCTCACCTCGGGGTTATGGCTACACCTTC. Translated, it gives CASSPRGYGYTF.

In this sample, this clone turned up a few times. The chain joins TRBV30 to TRBJ1-1; D gene unclear. Trimming took off 3 bases at V and 9 bases at J, with 14 bases between the two ends. This CDR3 contains 12 residues. In germline, CDR1 is GTSNPN, CDR2 SVGIG (reference sequence). The CDR3 protein is CAWRASAGKAFF. CDR3 in DNA: TGTGCCTGGAGGGCCAGTGCGGGGAAAGCTTTCTTT.

The chain is built from TRBV19 and TRBJ2-3; D might be TRBD1 or TRBD2, each matching 5 bases. Germline CDR1 and CDR2: LNHDA and SQIVND (reference sequence). CDR3 length equals 13 residues. Trimming took off 7 bases at V and 7 bases at J, with 15 bases between the two ends. CDR3 nucleotides: TGTGCCAGTAACCAGGGACCAGGATATACGCAGTATTTT. It yields the protein CASNQGPGYTQYF.

This clone rates as medium-sized. V and J are TRBV9 and TRBJ1-2; D ambiguous. The germline gives CDR1 SGDLS, CDR2 YYNGEE. CDR3 length equals 15 residues. The germline V and J ends were trimmed by 0 bases and 0 bases, with 9 bases remaining between them. CDR3 loop: CASSVEGATNYGYTF. CDR3 nucleotide sequence: TGTGCCAGCAGCGTAGAGGGTGCTACTAACTATGGCTACACCTTC.

The chain links TRBV28 to TRBJ2-1; D not certain. The germline V gene has CDR1 MDHEN and CDR2 SYDVKM. V dropped 4 bases and J dropped 1 base, with 17 bases sitting between them. The CDR3 loop spans 17 amino acids. The chain's CDR3 is CASSSPAPGSSYNEQFF. CDR3 bases: TGTGCCAGCAGTTCCCCCGCCCCGGGTAGTTCCTACAATGAGCAGTTCTTC.

This chain joins TRBV19 and TRBJ2-3; D unclear. V lost 3 bases, J lost 3 bases, and 16 bases lay in between. The germline V gene encodes CDR1 LNHDA and CDR2 SQIVND (reference sequence). CDR3 size: 16 residues. This CDR3 reads CASSISAGWGTDTQYF. The CDR3 bases are TGTGCCAGTAGTATCTCGGCAGGATGGGGAACAGATACGCAGTATTTT.

In this sample, this clone turned up a few times. The gene calls are TRBV6-8 and TRBJ2-6; 9 bases fit TRBD1. This CDR3 has 18 amino acids. Germline-derived CDR1 and CDR2 are MNHGY and SAAAGT. The V segment lost 0 bases and the J segment 0 bases; nucleotides outside the gene matches: 3. In DNA, the CDR3 is TGTGCCAGCAGTTACTCCTCGACAGGGGGCTCTGGGGCCAACGTCCTGACTTTC. Protein product: CASSYSSTGGSGANVLTF.

The chain carries TRBV19 and TRBJ1-5, with a tentative D call TRBD1 (5 bases). This CDR3 has 13 residues. V was pared by 7 bases and J by 4 bases, with 11 bases between. Germline V gene lookup returns CDR1 LNHDA and CDR2 SQIVND (reference sequence). The CDR3 loop reads CASNQGTNQPQHF. The CDR3, as DNA: TGTGCCAGTAATCAGGGTACAAATCAGCCCCAGCATTTT. The variable domain in full, with the rest retrieved from reference TRBV19 and TRBJ1-5, is DGGITQSPKYLFRKEGQNVTLSCEQNLNHDAMYWYRQDPGQGLRLIYYSQIVNDFQKGDIAEGYSVSREKKESFPLTVTSAQKNPTAFYLCASNQGTNQPQHFGDGTRLSIL.

The chain carries TRBV9 and TRBJ1-2, with unresolved D. CDR1 is SGDLS, CDR2 YYNGEE, per germline. The CDR3 contains 14 residues. V lost 0 bases to trimming and J lost 3 bases, with 9 bases between them. The CDR3 nucleotides are TGTGCCAGCAGCGTAGGAGGGTTGGACTATGGCTACACCTTC. This gives the protein CASSVGGLDYGYTF.

There are a few counts of this clone. V gene TRBV11-3 combines with J gene TRBJ2-3; 7 bases map to TRBD2. Germline V gives CDR1 SGHNT, CDR2 YENEEA. V shed 1 base, J shed 4 bases, and the junction held 8 bases outside the gene matches. This CDR3 has 16 amino acids. The CDR3 bases are TGTGCCAGCAGCTTAGGTCGGTCGGGGGGTTCAGATACGCAGTATTTT. This translates into CASSLGRSGGSDTQYF.

The chain uses TRBV29-1 and TRBJ2-7; D uncertain. Germline V gene lookup returns CDR1 SQVTM and CDR2 ANQGSEA. The germline V and J ends were trimmed by 6 bases and 2 bases, with 20 bases remaining between them. The CDR3 totals 15 residues. The CDR3 DNA follows: TGCAGCGTCGCCCGTGATAAGCAGAGGACCTACGAGCAGTACTTC. It encodes CSVARDKQRTYEQYF.